The source of this T cell receptor beta chain is a study of T-cell reconstitution after alpha-beta-depleted transplantation in children. Whole-study findings and limits: Recipient T cells and thymic progenitors that survived gave rise to the high TCRbeta diversity observed at day 60 in some patients. At one year after transplant, newly produced T cells mostly accounted for T-cell counts and diversity.

This clonotype was observed at least ten times. Its antigen is as yet unknown. Unique molecular identifiers were used to barcode this TCRbeta library. Each CDR3 protein is one row after TCRdb ran MiXCR on the PCR reads. The sample records some 200,000 distinct CDR3 sequences, approximately 7% being singletons. The length of the CDR3 is 15 residues. Germline CDR1 is SGHRS and CDR2 is YFSETQ. V lost 1 base and J lost 7, with 16 bases in between. This sample comprised PBMCs, obtained before TCRalphabeta/CD19-depleted stem cell transplant. The receptor was isolated from a boy aged 2 to 9 with acute lymphoblastic leukemia, due to receive a stem cell transplant. This rearrangement joins TRBV5-1 to TRBJ2-3; possible D gene TRBD2, 6 bases. CDR3 nucleotide sequence: TGCGCCAGCAGCTTGACTAGCTTGGAGCCCAATACGCAGTATTTT. It translates to CASSLTSLEPNTQYF.